This T cell receptor beta chain was captured in a study of T cell changes during pregnancy in multiple sclerosis. Generated by immunoSEQ multiplex PCR, the TCRdb table keeps only in-frame clones and is missing some. The sample lists roughly 11,000 clones; about 94% were seen once. With respect to this clone: Within the sample, other DNA sequences also encode this same CDR3.

The sequencing used CD4+ T cells from peripheral blood mononuclear cells, collected before pregnancy. The receptor was derived from a female donor with multiple sclerosis, enrolled in a pregnancy study.

The CDR3 loop reads CASSGGTGLRNTIYF. CDR3 nucleotides: TGTGCCAGCAGCGGCGGGACAGGGTTGAGAAACACCATATATTTT. V usage is TRBV5-6 and J usage is TRBJ1-3; TRBD1 matches at 9 bases. J lost 5 bases, V lost 4 bases, and 7 bases had no gene match. The CDR3 runs 15 residues. Germline V gives CDR1 SGHDT, CDR2 YYEEEE. Combining the CDR3 with reference TRBV5-6 and TRBJ1-3 gives the whole variable domain DAGVTQSPTHLIKTRGQQVTLRCSPKSGHDTVSWYQQALGQGPQFIFQYYEEEERQRGNFPDRFSGHQFPNYSSELNVNALLLGDSALYLCASSGGTGLRNTIYFGEGSWLTVV.